A selection of T cell receptor beta chains follows, all from one sample in a study of tumor and adjacent non-tumor tissue in lung cancer. From the multiplex PCR reads, TCRdb called clonotypes with MiXCR, one entry per CDR3 protein. The table includes under 250,000 distinct CDR3 sequences, around 70% detected once. The sample taken for sequencing was lung tumor tissue. The receptors originated from a man aged 60 to 75 with non-small cell lung cancer. Both conserved end residues are part of each CDR3. Fields, in order: D gene, V gene, clone size, J gene, CDR3 protein, CDR3 DNA. D genes are given only for firm matches. Size is stated for part of the rows, as once, few or many counts, or as a class when the clone is expanded.

TRBD1,TRBV5-6,NA,TRBJ2-1,CASSHRGTGSDNEQLF,TGTGCCAGCAGCCACCGGGGGACAGGGTCTGACAATGAGCAGCTCTTC
NA,TRBV28,few,TRBJ2-2,CASSLTRGDTGELFF,TGTGCCAGCAGTTTAACCAGGGGGGACACCGGGGAGCTGTTTTTT
NA,TRBV6-2/TRBV6-3,few,TRBJ2-7,CASSSIPGPSYEQYF,TGTGCCAGCAGTTCTATACCCGGACCTTCCTACGAGCAGTACTTC
NA,TRBV20-1,NA,TRBJ1-4,CSAREGLKGDEKLFF,TGCAGTGCTAGAGAGGGACTTAAGGGTGATGAAAAACTGTTTTTT
NA,TRBV6-5,NA,TRBJ1-6,CASSYDGRVVNSHLHF,TGTGCCAGCAGTTACGACGGCAGGGTAGTAAATTCACACCTCCACTTT
NA,TRBV20-1,NA,TRBJ1-2,CSARDSRGYGYTF,TGCAGTGCTAGAGATTCGAGGGGCTATGGCTACACCTTT
NA,TRBV11-2,NA,TRBJ2-1,CASSSAFYNEQSF,TGTGCCAGTAGCTCTGCATTTTACAATGAGCAGTCCTTT
TRBD2,TRBV5-1,NA,TRBJ2-7,CARSLKPGTRGEQYF,TGCGCCAGAAGCCTAAAACCCGGGACTAGAGGTGAGCAGTACTTC
TRBD2,TRBV12-3/TRBV12-4,NA,TRBJ2-1,CASSLAGGPVMEQFF,TGCGCCAGCAGTTTAGCGGGGGGGCCAGTTATGGAGCAGTTCTTC
TRBD1,TRBV11-2,NA,TRBJ2-6,CVSSYLRTGGEKGGANVLTF,TGTGTCAGCAGCTACCTCCGGACAGGGGGCGAGAAGGGTGGGGCCAACGTCCTTACTTTC
NA,TRBV7-9,NA,TRBJ2-1,CASSLSDSIDNEQFF,TGTGCCAGCAGCTTATCGGACTCTATAGACAATGAGCAGTTCTTC
NA,TRBV20-1,NA,TRBJ2-7,CSVLGSGAMNEQYF,TGCAGTGTCCTAGGATCAGGGGCTATGAACGAGCAGTACTTC
TRBD1,TRBV6-1,NA,TRBJ2-2,CASRGQGGTGELFF,TGTGCCAGCAGGGGACAGGGCGGCACCGGGGAGCTGTTTTTT
TRBD2,TRBV18,NA,TRBJ2-1,CASSPGLAGNEQFF,TGTGCCAGCTCACCGGGGCTAGCGGGCAATGAGCAGTTCTTC
NA,TRBV11-2,NA,TRBJ2-5,CASNSTMGGPNETHYF,TGTGCCAGCAACTCCACAATGGGGGGGCCAAACGAGACCCACTACTTC
TRBD1,TRBV28,many,TRBJ1-2,CASSRGQGATNYGYTF,TGTGCCAGCAGCCGTGGACAGGGGGCAACTAACTATGGCTACACCTTC
NA,TRBV21-1,NA,TRBJ1-2,CASSKGGPNYGYTF,TGTGCCAGCAGCAAAGGCGGGCCAAACTATGGCTACACCTTC
NA,TRBV29-1,NA,TRBJ2-3,CSVGRGGDTQYF,TGCAGCGTTGGACGGGGTGGGGATACACAGTATTTT